Presented here are 10 T cell receptor beta chains from one specimen sequenced in a study of T cells in Graves' hyperthyroidism and ophthalmopathy. It was RNA transcripts that yielded the amplified TCR beta CDR3 regions. Using the HTBI primer set, a first-round RT-PCR was run on the TCR CDR3. One entry per CDR3 protein results from TCRdb running MiXCR on the multiplex PCR reads. The sample has more than 300,000 distinct CDR3 sequences; roughly an eighth are singletons. Sequencing was done on a sample of blood. These receptors were obtained from a woman between 18 and 29 years old with Graves' hyperthyroidism.

This chain joins TRBV14 and TRBJ1-6; D uncertain. The V gene's germline CDR1 is SGHDN and CDR2 FVKESK. The CDR3 is 14 residues long. V was clipped by 1 base and J by 7 bases, with 8 bases between them. The CDR3 bases are TGTGCCAGCAGCCAAGGGTTAGGAAATTCACCCCTCCACTTT. It specifies CASSQGLGNSPLHF.

This clonotype was found many times. V and J are TRBV10-3 and TRBJ2-7; no reliable D call. Germline loops: CDR1 ENHRY, CDR2 SYGVKD. Trimming took 2 bases from V and 0 from J, leaving 5 bases between them. The CDR3 runs 13 residues. DNA for the CDR3: TGTGCCATCAGTGAGGGCGGCTCCTACGAGCAGTACTTC. Protein: CAISEGGSYEQYF.

This clonotype was seen at least ten times. The chain joins TRBV5-8 to TRBJ2-3; no definite D call. V lost 0 bases, J lost 2 bases, and 7 bases lay in between. The CDR3 sequence is 14 residues long. Germline V lookup: CDR1 SGHTS, CDR2 YDEGEE. The CDR3 here is CASSLGYFTDTQYF. In nucleotides, the CDR3 is TGTGCCAGCAGCTTGGGTTACTTCACAGATACGCAGTATTTT. Combining the CDR3 with reference TRBV5-8 and TRBJ2-3 gives the whole variable domain EAGVTQSPTHLIKTRGQQATLRCSPISGHTSVYWYQQALGLGLQFLLWYDEGEERNRGNFPPRFSGRQFPNYSSELNVNALELEDSALYLCASSLGYFTDTQYFGPGTRLTVL.

As for this clonotype: A much larger clone differs from this one at a single base, so this may be a read error. The chain combines TRBV7-2 with TRBJ2-5; TRBD1 aligns across 10 bases. The CDR3 consists of 15 residues. In germline, CDR1 is SGHTA, CDR2 FQGNSA. CDR3 DNA sequence: TGTGACAGCAGCTCGACAGGGGGCGAATACAAGACCCAGTACTTC. It encodes CDSSSTGGEYKTQYF.

The table lists this clonotype with many counts. J is TRBJ1-5 and V is TRBV6-2 or TRBV6-3, with D unresolved. V lost 2 bases to trimming and J lost 0 bases, with 5 bases between them. The CDR3 loop spans 14 amino acids. The germline V gene has CDR1 MNHEY and CDR2 SVGEGT. CDR3 nucleotide sequence: TGTGCCAGCAGTTACGCGGGTAGCAATCAGCCCCAGCATTTT. This translates into CASSYAGSNQPQHF.

This clonotype was counted a few times. The chain recombines TRBV5-6 with TRBJ2-5; D is possibly TRBD2 (6 bases). Trimming removed 4 bases from V and 2 bases from J, with 12 bases in between. Germline values: CDR1 SGHDT, CDR2 YYEEEE. The CDR3 has 14 residues. The CDR3 DNA follows: TGTGCCAGCAGCATGAGACTAGTACAAGAGACCCAGTACTTC. Amino acid sequence: CASSMRLVQETQYF.

This clonotype has just a few counts. This chain uses TRBV7-9 with TRBJ2-7; no clear D. The J call is in doubt because the DNA end fits TRBJ2-1 better. Germline V gene data show CDR1 as SEHNR and CDR2 as FQNEAQ (reference sequence). The CDR3 has 13 amino acids. CDR3 in amino acids: CASSLDTTYEQFF. CDR3 bases: TGTGCCAGCAGCTTAGACACCACCTACGAGCAGTTCTTC.

This clonotype was recorded many times. The rearrangement links TRBV4-1 to TRBJ2-3; TRBD2 matches at 9 bases. Per the germline V gene, CDR1 is MGHRA and CDR2 is YSYEKL. V was pared by 0 bases and J by 0 bases, with 7 bases of the junction left unmatched. This CDR3 has 18 amino acids. The CDR3 reads CASSQDFKAGGSTDTQYF. DNA for the CDR3: TGCGCCAGCAGCCAAGATTTCAAAGCGGGAGGAAGCACAGATACGCAGTATTTT.

The V gene is TRBV20-1, the J gene TRBJ2-1; D possibly uses TRBD1 or TRBD2 (6 bases each). This CDR3 comprises 15 residues. Trimming left V 1 base short and J 3 bases short, with 13 bases between. The V gene's germline CDR1 is DFQATT and CDR2 SNEGSKA (reference sequence). In nucleotides, the CDR3 is TGCAGTGCTAGAGGGGGGCGGGACCACTACAATGAGCAGTTCTTC. This sequence encodes CSARGGRDHYNEQFF.

This clonotype has a count of ten or more. V and J are TRBV28 and TRBJ2-5; a possible D gene is TRBD2 (6 bases). Trimming took 6 bases from V and 5 from J, leaving 19 bases between them. The CDR3 covers 15 residues. Germline values: CDR1 MDHEN, CDR2 SYDVKM. The DNA of the CDR3 is TGTGCCAGCAGCGGGCGGGGCAGGGACGCGGAGACCCAGTACTTC. The encoded protein is CASSGRGRDAETQYF.